This T cell receptor (beta chain) was sequenced in a study of blood T cell repertoires in COVID-19. The wider study: Spain, Italy and the United States supplied samples that represented acute and convalescent COVID-19. T cells, B-cell-depleted T cells, or PBMCs supplied cDNA or gDNA.

Original handling: Amplification of reference gene primers provided the estimated nucleated cell counts. Generated by immunoSEQ multiplex PCR, the TCRdb table keeps only in-frame clones and is missing some. For V, J and clone size, that table is used; D and trimming come from the DNA. In the table there are roughly 100,000 clones, about four fifths of which are singletons. This clone was found a few times. This TCR was sampled from a woman of 80 years or more with acute or convalescent COVID-19. Sequencing was performed on peripheral blood.

As DNA, the CDR3 is TGCAGCGCGGTAGCGGGAGGGCCGGTCGAGCAGTACTTC. It specifies CSAVAGGPVEQYF. The chain has TRBV29-1 and TRBJ2-7; 11 bases match TRBD2. V trimming: 7 bases; J trimming: 6 bases; junction bases outside the gene matches: 8. The CDR3 consists of 13 residues. Per the germline V gene, CDR1 is SQVTM and CDR2 is ANQGSEA.